The T cell receptor (beta chain) under discussion was sequenced for a study of control samples from healthy donors and cancer patients (dated by TCRdb to 2020 to 2022). CDR1 and CDR2 (MNHEY, SVGAGI) derive from the germline V gene. Including the terminal cysteine and phenylalanine, the CDR3 comprises 14 residues. Just the 42-base CDR3 DNA is kept, in frame starting at base 1. V loses 5 bases, J loses 1 base, and the germline ends lie 9 bases apart. A remark on this clone: Its antigen remains unidentified. The sample holds no much larger clone one base away, and base qualities are not on file.

Receptors were amplified or captured by the immunoSEQ multiplex PCR assay. TCRdb obtained this table from immuneACCESS and retained in-frame rearrangements with V and J assigned. These tables miss some clones; where compared with another copy, unresolved V genes account for less than half of the shortfall, and the remainder is unexplained. This sample has 84,000 or so clones in its table, and roughly 84% of those were observed once. The ten largest clones represent approximately 10% of the sample. The TCR originated in a man in his 60s with head and neck cancer. The rearranged segments are TRBV6-5 and TRBJ2-4; the D gene is not confidently resolved. Material: PBMCs. The DNA sequence follows: TGTGCCAGCAGTAACCTTAGGGCCAAAAACATTCAGTACTTC. Its product reads: CASSNLRAKNIQYF.